This is a list of T cell receptor beta chains from one sample in a study of PD-1 blockade in classical Hodgkin lymphoma. Assay used: immunoSEQ multiplex PCR; TCRdb lists only in-frame clones, some missing. The table lists around 45,000 clones, around two thirds of them singletons, with roughly 3% in the top ten. The sequences come from peripheral blood mononuclear cells (PBMCs), collected at baseline. These receptors all come from a human donor with classical Hodgkin lymphoma. Both conserved end residues are part of each CDR3. Fields, in order: V gene, D gene, J gene, clone size, CDR3 protein, CDR3 DNA. The D gene is left open where the match is weak. The size field is filled for only some rows; it gives once, few, many or a size class.

>TRBV5-1|-|TRBJ1-5|once
CASSLVGGPEAQPQHF
TGCGCCAGCAGCTTGGTGGGGGGGCCAGAAGCTCAGCCCCAGCATTTT
>TRBV30|TRBD1|TRBJ1-2|-
CAWRGGGLLYGYTF
TGTGCCTGGAGGGGAGGGGGCTTACTGTATGGCTACACCTTC
>TRBV11-1|TRBD1|TRBJ1-1|once
CASRKRTGMNTEAFF
TGTGCCAGCAGAAAGCGGACAGGGATGAACACTGAAGCTTTCTTT
>TRBV30|-|TRBJ1-4|-
CAWNPPEAGYEKLFF
TGTGCCTGGAACCCTCCAGAGGCGGGATATGAAAAACTGTTTTTT
>TRBV5-1|-|TRBJ2-3|medium-sized
CASSLTKVSDTQYF
TGCGCCAGCAGCCTTACGAAGGTGTCAGATACGCAGTATTTT
>TRBV7-9|-|TRBJ2-7|-
CASSLGPLEQYF
TGTGCCAGCAGCTTAGGGCCACTCGAGCAGTACTTC
>TRBV6-5|-|TRBJ1-2|-
CASSSPGGAQDGYTF
TGTGCCAGCAGTTCCCCCGGGGGGGCCCAGGATGGCTACACCTTC
>TRBV28|TRBD2|TRBJ2-3|-
CASSSLAGGGGDTQYF
TGTGCCAGCAGTTCCCTAGCGGGAGGCGGAGGGGATACGCAGTATTTT
>TRBV9|TRBD1|TRBJ1-2|-
CASSPDREYGYTF
TGTGCCAGCAGCCCGGACAGGGAGTATGGCTACACCTTC
>TRBV30|-|TRBJ1-1|-
CAWSWGGGTEAFF
TGTGCCTGGTCTTGGGGCGGGGGGACTGAAGCTTTCTTT
>TRBV7-9|-|TRBJ1-3|-
CASSLGAGNTIYF
TGTGCCAGCAGCCTAGGGGCCGGAAACACCATATATTTT
>TRBV6-6|TRBD2|TRBJ2-1|once
CASSNRLAGQFF
TGTGCCAGCAGTAACCGACTAGCCGGGCAGTTCTTC
>TRBV7-8|-|TRBJ2-7|few
CASSLIGVSYEQYF
TGTGCCAGCAGTCTTATAGGGGTCTCCTACGAGCAGTACTTC
>TRBV29-1|-|TRBJ1-4|-
CSVGGGNEKLFF
TGCAGCGTGGGCGGAGGGAATGAAAAACTGTTTTTT
>TRBV6-1|TRBD2|TRBJ2-7|few
CASSEGLGDYEQYF
TGTGCCAGCAGTGAGGGACTAGGGGACTACGAGCAGTACTTC
>TRBV4-1|TRBD2|TRBJ2-3|-
CASSQDPGTISTDTQYF
TGCGCCAGCAGCCAAGACCCCGGGACTATTAGCACAGATACGCAGTATTTT
>TRBV19|-|TRBJ2-3|-
CATKTDRTDTQYF
TGTGCCACCAAGACAGACCGCACAGATACGCAGTATTTT
>TRBV7-2|-|TRBJ1-1|-
CASSYRRELEAFF
TGTGCCAGCAGCTATCGTCGGGAGCTTGAAGCTTTCTTT
>TRBV9|-|TRBJ2-3|few
CASSEGRTAADTQYF
TGTGCCAGCAGCGAAGGGAGAACAGCGGCTGATACGCAGTATTTT
>TRBV7-2|TRBD2|TRBJ2-7|-
CASSLLAGSAYEQYF
TGTGCCAGCAGCTTACTAGCGGGGTCCGCCTACGAGCAGTACTTC
>TRBV9|TRBD1|TRBJ1-2|-
CASSVGFRGVYGYTF
TGTGCCAGCAGCGTAGGGTTCAGGGGGGTCTATGGCTACACCTTC
>TRBV6-4|-|TRBJ1-2|-
CASSPREGNYGYTF
TGTGCCAGCAGTCCCCGGGAAGGGAACTATGGCTACACCTTC
>TRBV14|-|TRBJ1-1|-
CASSQDGGPDTEAFF
TGTGCCAGCAGCCAAGATGGGGGCCCGGACACTGAAGCTTTCTTT
>TRBV19|-|TRBJ2-7|-
CASRGNVYEQYF
TGTGCCAGTAGAGGGAACGTTTACGAGCAGTACTTC
>TRBV27|-|TRBJ2-3|-
CASSLWRQGSDTQYF
TGTGCCAGCAGTTTATGGCGGCAGGGGTCAGATACGCAGTATTTT
>TRBV7-9|-|TRBJ1-1|once
CASSLELEAFF
TGTGCCAGCAGCTTAGAGCTTGAAGCTTTCTTT
>TRBV6-5|-|TRBJ1-3|-
CASSYSLGHAGNTIYF
TGTGCCAGCAGTTACTCTTTGGGACACGCCGGAAACACCATATATTTT
>TRBV7-9|-|TRBJ1-3|-
CASSLDRAGNTIYF
TGTGCCAGCAGCTTGGACCGGGCGGGAAACACCATATATTTT
>TRBV6-6|-|TRBJ2-7|-
CASTPQLYYEQYF
TGTGCCAGCACGCCACAGCTTTATTACGAGCAGTACTTC
>TRBV7-2|TRBD2|TRBJ2-5|-
CASSFTSGPYIQETQYF
TGTGCCAGCAGCTTTACTAGCGGGCCGTATATCCAAGAGACCCAGTACTTC
>TRBV29-1|-|TRBJ1-4|-
CSVGISEKLFF
TGCAGCGTCGGGATTTCTGAAAAACTGTTTTTT
>TRBV19|-|TRBJ1-1|-
CASSTHKGWGTEAFF
TGTGCCAGTAGTACTCACAAAGGTTGGGGCACTGAAGCTTTCTTT
>TRBV14|TRBD1|TRBJ2-3|-
CASSHTTGGADTQYF
TGTGCCAGCAGCCATACGACAGGGGGGGCAGATACGCAGTATTTT
>TRBV5-4|-|TRBJ1-1|-
CAGYREPEADAFF
TGTGCCGGCTACAGGGAGCCAGAGGCTGATGCTTTCTTT
>TRBV27|TRBD1|TRBJ1-1|-
CASSLSGQALAEAFF
TGTGCCAGCAGTTTATCGGGACAGGCGTTGGCTGAAGCTTTCTTT
>TRBV7-2|-|TRBJ1-3|-
CASSFSNTIYF
TGTGCCAGCAGCTTTTCGAACACCATATATTTT
>TRBV6-1|-|TRBJ1-5|-
CASRAPDSLNQPQHF
TGTGCCAGCAGAGCCCCGGACAGCCTTAATCAGCCCCAGCATTTT
>TRBV9|-|TRBJ2-6|-
CASSVVGGGANVLTF
TGTGCCAGCAGCGTAGTCGGTGGTGGGGCCAACGTCCTGACTTTC
>TRBV27|-|TRBJ1-2|few
CASKLPGRGNYGYTF
TGTGCCAGCAAACTACCGGGACGGGGAAACTATGGCTACACCTTC
>TRBV30|-|TRBJ2-2|-
CASWGAGVGELFF
TGTGCCTCCTGGGGGGCAGGCGTGGGGGAGCTGTTTTTT
>TRBV6-1|TRBD1|TRBJ2-7|-
CAIWTGAPHEQYF
TGTGCCATCTGGACAGGGGCTCCCCACGAGCAGTACTTC
>TRBV5-8|-|TRBJ2-1|-
CASSPDWSHNEQFF
TGTGCCAGCAGCCCGGACTGGTCGCACAATGAGCAGTTCTTC
>TRBV6-5|-|TRBJ2-3|-
CASSLGGYTDTQYF
TGTGCCAGCAGCCTTGGAGGGTACACAGATACGCAGTATTTT
>TRBV27|TRBD2|TRBJ2-1|-
CASSSGGRYNEQFF
TGTGCCAGCAGTTCGGGGGGGAGGTACAATGAGCAGTTCTTC
>TRBV6-6|TRBD1|TRBJ1-4|once
CASSLDRGFEKLFF
TGTGCCAGCAGCTTAGACAGGGGGTTTGAAAAACTGTTTTTT
>TRBV19|-|TRBJ2-7|few
CASSIRPGFEQYF
TGTGCCAGTAGTATCAGGCCGGGCTTCGAGCAGTACTTC
>TRBV25-1|TRBD1|TRBJ1-2|-
CATSRTGNRGYTF
TGTGCCACCTCCCGGACAGGTAATCGTGGCTACACCTTC
>TRBV7-8|-|TRBJ1-1|-
CASSLGRGVSAFF
TGTGCCAGCAGCTTAGGACGAGGGGTTTCTGCTTTCTTT